One and the same sample provided the 32 T cell receptor beta chains below, sequenced in a study of PD-L1 blockade in urothelial cancer (dated by TCRdb to 2017 to 2019). Read against the paper, the sample's time point label means: pretreatment peripheral blood. Receptor amplification or capture employed the immunoSEQ multiplex PCR assay. TCRdb limited this immuneACCESS table to in-frame rearrangements with V and J called. A share of clones is missing; checked studies link under half to unresolved V genes, and the rest is unexplained. This sample lists about 55,000 clones; around 79% were detected once. The ten largest clones add up to about 4.1% of the sample. The specimen comprised PBMCs, sampled around atezolizumab (anti-PD-L1) treatment. These receptors came from an older man with urothelial cancer.

The chain combines TRBV5-6 with TRBJ1-5, with TRBD1 as a possible D gene (5 bases). Germline values: CDR1 SGHDT, CDR2 YYEEEE. CDR3 size: 16 residues. The V and J ends lost 0 bases and 4 bases respectively, with 14 bases between them. As DNA, the CDR3 is TGTGCCAGCAGCTTGGGGGGACTCCGGGGGAATCAGCCCCAGCATTTT. This encodes CASSLGGLRGNQPQHF. Together with reference TRBV5-6 and TRBJ1-5, the CDR3 gives the full variable domain: DAGVTQSPTHLIKTRGQQVTLRCSPKSGHDTVSWYQQALGQGPQFIFQYYEEEERQRGNFPDRFSGHQFPNYSSELNVNALLLGDSALYLCASSLGGLRGNQPQHFGDGTRLSIL.

This clone was observed once. The genes are TRBV5-4 and TRBJ2-2, with TRBD1 as a possible D gene (7 bases). Germline values: CDR1 SGHNT, CDR2 YYREEE (reference sequence). CDR3 length: 16 amino acids. Trimming left V 4 bases short and J 3 bases short, with 16 bases between. This chain's CDR3 is CASSPPGRGDTGELFF. The CDR3 DNA sequence: TGTGCCAGCAGCCCACCGGGCAGGGGGGACACCGGGGAGCTGTTTTTT.

This chain uses TRBV25-1 with TRBJ2-1; possible D gene TRBD1, 5 bases. The V end was cut by 1 base, the J end by 5 bases, with 15 bases between. The length of the CDR3 is 16 residues. CDR1 MGHDK and CDR2 SYGVNS come from the germline V gene. The CDR3 protein is CASSESGPNNNNEQFF. The DNA for the CDR3 is TGTGCCAGCAGTGAATCAGGGCCCAACAACAACAATGAGCAGTTCTTC.

V and J are TRBV9 and TRBJ2-2; maybe TRBD1 (6 bases). This CDR3 spans 14 amino acids. Germline CDR1 SGDLS, CDR2 YYNGEE. V was clipped by 5 bases and J by 7 bases, with 15 bases between them. The CDR3 DNA sequence: TGTGCCAGCAGAGGACAGTTAGCAGGCGGGGAGCTGTTTTTT. This encodes CASRGQLAGGELFF.

The chain carries TRBV7-3 and TRBJ1-6; TRBD1 matches 7 bases. Germline CDR1 reads SGHTA; CDR2 reads FQGTGA. V was clipped by 0 bases and J by 4 bases; unmatched bases: 3. The CDR3 totals 16 residues. The CDR3 here is CASSLTGQRYNSPLHF. The CDR3 DNA follows: TGTGCCAGCAGCTTAACGGGACAGAGATATAATTCACCCCTCCACTTT.

This clone has a handful of counts. This chain connects TRBV15 to TRBJ1-4, with TRBD1 matching over 7 bases. After removal of 8 bases from V and 8 bases from J, the junction contained 5 bases not matched to a gene. The CDR3 consists of 12 residues. The germline V gene has CDR1 LNHNV and CDR2 YYDKDF (reference sequence). CDR3 amino acids: CATGTVEEKLFF. The CDR3 DNA follows: TGTGCCACCGGGACAGTGGAAGAAAAACTGTTTTTT.

The rearrangement joins TRBV7-3 to TRBJ2-3; D is perhaps TRBD2 (5 bases). Between the trimmed V and J ends, which lost 1 base and 6 bases, there was a span of 8 bases. Germline lookup yields CDR1 SGHTA and CDR2 FQGTGA. This CDR3 has 13 amino acids. Here the CDR3 DNA reads TGTGCCAGCAGCTTAAGGGAGAAGGATACGCAGTATTTT. Its translation is CASSLREKDTQYF.

This clone has just a few counts. V usage is TRBV6-5 and J usage is TRBJ1-2; D unclear. CDR3 length: 14 amino acids. Trimming took off 6 bases at V and 0 bases at J, with 11 bases between the two ends. The germline gives CDR1 MNHEY, CDR2 SVGAGI. CDR3 in amino acids: CASSPRSPNYGYTF. The CDR3 coding sequence is TGTGCCAGCAGCCCCCGCAGTCCTAACTATGGCTACACCTTC.

The rearrangement joins TRBV19 to TRBJ2-1; 9 bases are a match to TRBD1. CDR1 and CDR2 (germline): LNHDA, SQIVND (reference sequence). V dropped 6 bases and J dropped 1; count of bases not matched to a gene: 4. This CDR3 comprises 15 residues. CDR3 sequence (DNA): TGTGCCAGTAGCACCGGGACAGGGTCCTACAATGAGCAGTTCTTC. It is translated as CASSTGTGSYNEQFF.

This rearrangement joins TRBV11-2 to TRBJ1-4; D is perhaps TRBD1 (5 bases). The CDR3 is made up of 15 amino acids. With 5 bases removed from V and 3 bases from J, the gap between germline ends came to 13 bases. Germline CDR1 is SGHAT and CDR2 is FQNNGV. The CDR3 is CASSDVLQANEKLFF. In DNA, the CDR3 is TGTGCCAGCAGCGATGTACTACAGGCTAATGAAAAACTGTTTTTT. Variable domain in full (rest from reference TRBV11-2 and TRBJ1-4): EAGVAQSPRYKIIEKRQSVAFWCNPISGHATLYWYQQILGQGPKLLIQFQNNGVVDDSQLPKDRFSAERLKGVDSTLKIQPAKLEDSAVYLCASSDVLQANEKLFFGSGTQLSVL.

The V and J genes are TRBV4-1 and TRBJ2-7, with D unclear. CDR1 is MGHRA, CDR2 YSYEKL, per germline. Between the trimmed V and J ends, which lost 0 bases and 0 bases, there was a span of 24 bases. The CDR3 length is 20 residues. CDR3 sequence: CASSQDLYKIPSPRSYEQYF. The DNA of the CDR3 is TGCGCCAGCAGCCAAGATCTTTATAAGATTCCTAGTCCACGCTCCTACGAGCAGTACTTC.

The chain recombines TRBV7-8 with TRBJ2-7; TRBD1 matches at 8 bases. This CDR3 is 15 amino acids long. V gave up 1 base and J gave up 2 bases; unmatched junction bases: 4. CDR1 is SGHVS, CDR2 FQNEAQ, per germline. The CDR3 protein is CASSLGTGSTYEQYF. As DNA, the CDR3 is TGTGCCAGCAGCTTAGGGACAGGGAGTACCTACGAGCAGTACTTC.

This clone has a single count. The V gene is TRBV2, the J gene TRBJ2-1, with D hard to call. CDR3 length: 17 residues. In germline, CDR1 is SNHLY, CDR2 FYNNEI. The V end was cut by 4 bases, the J end by 0 bases, with 16 bases between. The CDR3 reads CASSGWSGMNSYNEQFF. DNA of the CDR3: TGTGCCAGCAGTGGCTGGTCAGGTATGAACTCCTACAATGAGCAGTTCTTC.

This clone was seen a few times. The chain links TRBV5-1 to TRBJ1-4; 7 bases are shared with TRBD1. CDR1 and CDR2 from the germline V gene are SGHRS and YFSETQ. CDR3 length: 17 amino acids. Trimming cost V 3 bases and J 0 bases; bases outside gene matches: 8. The CDR3 sequence is CASSSYRGDATNEKLFF. Written as DNA, the CDR3 is TGCGCCAGCAGCTCCTACAGGGGTGATGCAACTAATGAAAAACTGTTTTTT.

The chain recombines TRBV11-2 with TRBJ1-2, with D possibly being TRBD1 (6 bases). This CDR3 has 17 amino acids. In germline, CDR1 is SGHAT, CDR2 FQNNGV. V shed 4 bases and J shed 3 bases, with 21 bases lying between them. The CDR3 sequence is CASSSVMRGRKHYGYTF. For the CDR3, the DNA is TGTGCCAGCAGCTCGGTTATGCGGGGGCGCAAGCACTATGGCTACACCTTC. The full variable domain, in which reference TRBV11-2 and TRBJ1-2 provide the parts outside the CDR3, is EAGVAQSPRYKIIEKRQSVAFWCNPISGHATLYWYQQILGQGPKLLIQFQNNGVVDDSQLPKDRFSAERLKGVDSTLKIQPAKLEDSAVYLCASSSVMRGRKHYGYTFGSGTRLTVV.

The gene calls are TRBV6-6 and TRBJ2-6; 7 bases line up with TRBD1. The ends lost 3 bases at V and 0 bases at J; junction bases unmatched: 2. This CDR3 has 16 residues. The germline gives CDR1 MNHNY, CDR2 SVGAGI (reference sequence). The CDR3 here is CASSYNRGSGANVLTF. DNA of the CDR3: TGTGCCAGCAGTTATAACAGGGGCTCTGGGGCCAACGTCCTGACTTTC.

The CDR3 reads CASRGQGDQPQHF. The CDR3 DNA reads TGTGCCAGTAGGGGACAGGGAGACCAGCCCCAGCATTTT. The chain links TRBV19 to TRBJ1-5; 9 bases map to TRBD1. The CDR3 is 13 amino acids. J gave up 7 bases and V 6 bases, and 4 bases lay outside the gene matches. CDR1 is LNHDA, CDR2 SQIVND, per germline (reference sequence).

This clone was observed a few times. The chain uses TRBV6-6 and TRBJ1-1; perhaps TRBD1 as D (5 bases). Trimming took 7 bases from V and 1 from J, leaving 7 bases between them. Germline CDR1 is MNHNY and CDR2 is SVGAGI (reference sequence). The CDR3 has 12 amino acids. The CDR3 bases are TGTGCCAGCATGGGGGGGAACACTGAAGCTTTCTTT. Translation gives CASMGGNTEAFF.

The table lists this clone with a few counts. The chain joins TRBV10-3 to TRBJ2-2; 10 bases match TRBD2. The CDR3 length is 18 residues. Trimming at V came to 4 bases and at J to 2 bases, leaving 10 bases not matched to a gene. Germline loops: CDR1 ENHRY, CDR2 SYGVKD. The CDR3 spells CAISVGASGSQNTGELFF. The CDR3 DNA sequence: TGTGCCATCAGTGTAGGCGCTAGCGGGAGCCAAAACACCGGGGAGCTGTTTTTT.

The chain recombines TRBV7-8 with TRBJ2-2, with 7 bases that match TRBD2. V lost 7 bases to trimming and J lost 4 bases; unmatched junction nucleotides: 9. Per germline, CDR1 SGHVS and CDR2 FQNEAQ. This CDR3 contains 15 residues. In DNA form, the CDR3 reads TGTGCCAGCATCCAAAGGGAGGGGAGCACCGGGGAGCTGTTTTTT. As protein: CASIQREGSTGELFF.

The J gene is TRBJ2-7, the V gene TRBV30, with a tentative D call TRBD1 (5 bases). Trimming took 3 bases from V and 0 from J, leaving 9 bases between them. Germline loops: CDR1 GTSNPN, CDR2 SVGIG (reference sequence). The CDR3 sequence is 13 residues long. The CDR3 loop is CAWRRTNSYEQYF. For the CDR3, the DNA is TGTGCCTGGAGGCGGACAAACTCCTACGAGCAGTACTTC.

This clone was seen just once. This sequence joins TRBV7-3 and TRBJ2-1, with D uncertain. Germline CDR1 is SGHTA and CDR2 is FQGTGA. The CDR3 loop spans 13 amino acids. The V end lost 1 base, the J end lost 6 bases, and 7 bases lay between the germline ends. CDR3 DNA: TGTGCCAGCAGCTTAATTCTAGGCAATGAGCAGTTCTTC. Protein: CASSLILGNEQFF.

The V gene is TRBV5-1, the J gene TRBJ2-1; no firm D call. There are 15 residues in the CDR3. Germline V gene data show CDR1 as SGHRS and CDR2 as YFSETQ. V was cut by 0 bases and J by 0 bases, with 7 bases left in between. This CDR3 reads CASSLALSSYNEQFF. DNA of the CDR3: TGCGCCAGCAGCTTGGCCTTGAGCTCCTACAATGAGCAGTTCTTC.

The CDR3: CASRGKGQGNSNYGYTF. The CDR3 DNA reads TGTGCCAGTAGGGGGAAGGGACAGGGGAATTCAAACTATGGCTACACCTTC. The chain employs TRBV19 and TRBJ1-2; 10 bases map to TRBD1. Germline V gene data show CDR1 as LNHDA and CDR2 as SQIVND (reference sequence). V was pared by 6 bases and J by 2 bases, with 12 bases of the junction left unmatched. The CDR3 length is 17 residues.

The V gene is TRBV7-3, the J gene TRBJ2-1; possible D gene TRBD2, 5 bases. Trimming took 2 bases from V and 7 from J, leaving 12 bases between them. CDR1 SGHTA and CDR2 FQGTGA come from the germline V gene. This CDR3 region has 14 residues. This chain's CDR3 is CASSLELGSNEQFF. The CDR3 DNA reads as TGTGCCAGCAGCTTAGAACTAGGCTCGAATGAGCAGTTCTTC.

The chain carries TRBV5-1 and TRBJ2-5; 11 bases line up with TRBD1. This CDR3 spans 15 amino acids. Germline V gene data show CDR1 as SGHRS and CDR2 as YFSETQ. V dropped 6 bases and J dropped 5; count of bases not matched to a gene: 9. In nucleotides, the CDR3 is TGCGCCAGCACCCCGGACAGGGGGCCTCGGGAGACCCAGTACTTC. It translates to CASTPDRGPRETQYF.

The CDR3 DNA sequence: TGTGCCAGCAGTACCGGACAGATTCCTAATCAGCCCCAGCATTTT. Translating gives CASSTGQIPNQPQHF. The rearrangement joins TRBV2 to TRBJ1-5, with D possibly matching TRBD1 (6 bases). Germline CDR1 is SNHLY and CDR2 is FYNNEI. The CDR3 covers 15 residues. V shed 5 bases and J shed 4 bases, with 15 bases lying between them.

This chain connects TRBV14 to TRBJ2-3; D is unresolved. CDR3 length: 11 amino acids. V was cut by 4 bases and J by 9 bases, with 8 bases left in between. Germline CDR1 SGHDN, CDR2 FVKESK. The CDR3 is CASSPSRTQYF. CDR3 bases: TGTGCCAGCAGCCCCTCGAGGACGCAGTATTTT.

The rearrangement links TRBV7-8 to TRBJ2-1; TRBD2 matches at 8 bases. The V segment lost 5 bases and the J segment 8 bases; nucleotides outside the gene matches: 8. This CDR3 has 14 residues. Per germline, CDR1 SGHVS and CDR2 FQNEAQ. The DNA for the CDR3 is TGTGCCAGCAGCCCGGGACTAGTGTTTGATGAGCAGTTCTTC. It translates to CASSPGLVFDEQFF.

The chain joins TRBV7-9 to TRBJ1-2; tentatively, D is TRBD1 (5 bases). V lost 1 base and J lost 3, with 9 bases in between. This CDR3 has 14 amino acids. CDR1 SEHNR and CDR2 FQNEAQ come from the germline V gene (reference sequence). The CDR3 loop is CASSLGTGHYGYTF. The CDR3 DNA reads as TGTGCCAGCAGCTTAGGAACAGGACACTATGGCTACACCTTC.

This clone was counted only a few times. The sample holds other DNA sequences that translate to the same CDR3. The V gene is TRBV18, the J gene TRBJ2-7, with 8 bases matching TRBD1. The CDR3 is 13 amino acids. Losses at the gene ends were 1 base for V and 6 bases for J; bases not matched to a gene: 2. Germline V lookup: CDR1 KGHSH, CDR2 LQKENI. The CDR3 here is CASSPRDRGEQYF. In DNA form, the CDR3 reads TGTGCCAGCTCACCACGTGACAGGGGCGAGCAGTACTTC.

This clone was picked up a small number of times. The chain links TRBV10-3 to TRBJ2-3, with 7 nucleotides matching TRBD2. Looked up from germline, CDR1 is ENHRY and CDR2 is SYGVKD. The CDR3 has 14 amino acids. V shed 2 bases, J shed 3 bases, and the junction held 2 bases outside the gene matches. The CDR3 region is CAISEGRVTDTQYF. Written as DNA, the CDR3 is TGTGCCATCAGTGAGGGGAGGGTAACAGATACGCAGTATTTT.